These 8 T cell receptor beta chains were sequenced from one sample in a study of graft-versus-host responses after intestinal transplantation. Their antigens remain unidentified. Method: immunoSEQ multiplex PCR; TCRdb's copy keeps in-frame clones and lacks some. The data show about 89,000 clones, roughly 92% seen once. Sequencing used unstimulated CD4+ T cells sorted from spleen or lymph node cells, obtained before intestinal transplant. These receptors were collected from a human donor who received an intestinal transplant.

In this sample, this clone turned up once. The chain combines TRBV2 with TRBJ1-1; D not resolved. Trimming cost V 5 bases and J 1 base, with 8 bases left between them. This CDR3 is built from 13 residues. In germline, CDR1 is SNHLY, CDR2 FYNNEI. The DNA of the CDR3 is TGTGCCAGCAGTCTCGTACAGAACACTGAAGCTTTCTTT. Amino acids: CASSLVQNTEAFF.

This chain connects TRBV19 to TRBJ2-7; the D gene could be TRBD1 or TRBD2 (5 bases each). From germline, CDR1 is LNHDA and CDR2 SQIVND (reference sequence). CDR3 length: 13 residues. Trimming left V 1 base short and J 3 bases short, with 7 bases between. The CDR3 nucleotides read TGTGCCAGTAGTATAGGTGGGGGCTACGAGCAGTACTTC. Its translation is CASSIGGGYEQYF.

The chain combines TRBV27 with TRBJ1-5; 7 bases line up with TRBD1. This CDR3 is built from 15 residues. V lost 3 bases to trimming and J lost 4 bases; unmatched junction nucleotides: 6. Looked up from germline, CDR1 is MNHEY and CDR2 is SMNVEV (reference sequence). The CDR3 region has the DNA TGTGCCAGCAGTTTTCAGGGGGATAGAAATCAGCCCCAGCATTTT. Residues: CASSFQGDRNQPQHF.

V gene TRBV5-1 combines with J gene TRBJ2-1; possibly TRBD1 for D (5 bases). CDR1 is SGHRS and CDR2 is YFSETQ in the germline V gene. The V and J ends lost 3 bases and 8 bases respectively, with 18 bases between them. This CDR3 has 15 amino acids. CDR3 bases: TGCGCCAGCAGCTCGAACCGGGCTCCCAGGGATGAGCAGTTCTTC. Translation: CASSSNRAPRDEQFF.

The gene calls are TRBV18 and TRBJ2-2, with D possibly TRBD2 on 6 matching bases. Germline V gene sequence: CDR1 KGHSH, CDR2 LQKENI. With 5 bases removed from V and 5 bases from J, the gap between germline ends came to 12 bases. The CDR3 runs to 14 residues. The CDR3 DNA follows: TGTGCCAGCTCAGGAGGGAGAATGACCGGGGAGCTGTTTTTT. Protein sequence: CASSGGRMTGELFF.

This clone was detected a few times. The chain uses TRBV7-9 and TRBJ2-1; 9 nucleotides agree with TRBD2. The V and J ends lost 6 bases and 3 bases, in that order; junction bases with no gene match: 9. CDR3 length equals 16 residues. From germline, CDR1 is SEHNR and CDR2 FQNEAQ (reference sequence). As DNA, the CDR3 is TGTGCCAGCAGTCTAGTCCTAGCGGGGAGCTACAATGAGCAGTTCTTC. It encodes CASSLVLAGSYNEQFF.

The CDR3 is CASSFRGTDTQYF. The CDR3 bases are TGTGCCAGCAGCTTCCGGGGCACAGATACGCAGTATTTT. The chain couples TRBV7-2 to TRBJ2-3; D is uncertain. Germline values: CDR1 SGHTA, CDR2 FQGNSA. The ends were cut back, 3 bases at V and 1 base at J, with 5 bases in the middle. CDR3 length: 13 amino acids.

The rearrangement links TRBV30 to TRBJ1-1; D may be TRBD1 (5 bases). V was cut by 0 bases and J by 6 bases, with 14 bases left in between. The germline V gene encodes CDR1 GTSNPN and CDR2 SVGIG (reference sequence). There are 14 residues in the CDR3. CDR3 in amino acids: CAWSVFPEGPEAFF. CDR3 nucleotides: TGTGCCTGGAGTGTATTCCCGGAGGGGCCTGAAGCTTTCTTT.